Included here is one T cell receptor (beta chain) sequence, with context. The ends were cut back, 3 bases at V and 3 bases at J, with 14 bases in the middle. The CDR3 runs 16 residues. Germline V gives CDR1 KGHSH, CDR2 LQKENI. TCRdb reprocessed the RT-PCR reads via MiXCR and lists one record per CDR3 protein. This table holds about 680,000 distinct CDR3 sequences, approximately 15% found once. This chain connects TRBV18 to TRBJ2-2, with a weak D call TRBD1 (5 bases). Sample: memory CD4+ T cells from blood. The receptor's source is a female donor in good health, serving as a healthy control. The DNA for the CDR3 is TGTGCCAGCTCACCTAGACAAGGGGCGGACACCGGGGAGCTGTTTTTT. It yields the protein CASSPRQGADTGELFF.